The next 23 T cell receptor beta chains were all read from a single sample in a study of cytomegalovirus exposure and HLA in healthy donors (dated by TCRdb to the late 2010s). The library was built by means of the immunoSEQ multiplex PCR assay. The multiplex PCR relied on a mix of 60 forward primers for TCR Vbeta segments and 13 reverse primers for TCR Jbeta segments. TCRdb obtained this table from immuneACCESS and retained in-frame rearrangements with V and J assigned. These tables miss some clones; where compared with another copy, unresolved V genes account for less than half of the shortfall, and the remainder is unexplained. The sample data list about 150,000 clones, and around 82% of these were observed just once. The biggest ten clones account for under 8% of the sample. Sequenced sample: PBMCs. Receptors were obtained from a woman in her forties or fifties in good health and CMV-seropositive.

A few counts support this clone. CDR3 amino acids: CASSSARGTEAFF. In nucleotides, the CDR3 is TGTGCCAGCAGCTCGGCACGGGGCACTGAAGCTTTCTTT. The V gene is TRBV7-6, the J gene TRBJ1-1; no definite D call. Looked up from germline, CDR1 is SGHVS and CDR2 is FNYEAQ. This CDR3 spans 13 amino acids. The V gene lost 4 bases and the J gene lost 4 bases, with 10 bases spanning the gap.

The chain is built from TRBV28 and TRBJ1-4; no firm D call. The CDR3 is 18 residues long. The V gene lost 2 bases and the J gene lost 0 bases, with 16 bases spanning the gap. Germline V gives CDR1 MDHEN, CDR2 SYDVKM. This chain's CDR3 is CASSLSLESITTNEKLFF. The CDR3 DNA is TGTGCCAGCAGTTTAAGTTTGGAGAGTATTACAACTAATGAAAAACTGTTTTTT.

The V and J genes are TRBV4-3 and TRBJ1-4; 8 bases align to TRBD1. V shed 1 base, J shed 5 bases, and the junction held 0 bases outside the gene matches. The CDR3 has 14 residues. The germline V gene encodes CDR1 LGHNA and CDR2 YSLEER. The CDR3 DNA sequence: TGCGCCAGCAGCCAAGGGACAGGGAATGAAAAACTGTTTTTT. Protein: CASSQGTGNEKLFF.

The gene calls are TRBV7-8 and TRBJ1-4, with D tentatively TRBD1 (6 bases). This CDR3 has 14 residues. V was trimmed by 7 bases and J by 5 bases, leaving 14 bases between them. Per the germline V gene, CDR1 is SGHVS and CDR2 is FQNEAQ. The CDR3 region is CASKPGHGNEKLFF. DNA of the CDR3: TGTGCCAGCAAACCGGGACACGGGAATGAAAAACTGTTTTTT.

This chain uses TRBV21-1 with TRBJ2-7; the table's TRBD2 call for D was not verified on the DNA. TRBV21-1 is described as a pseudogene. The CDR3 spans 15 residues. The CDR3: CASSITMERAYEQYF. The CDR3, as DNA: TGTGCCAGCAGCATCACTATGGAGAGAGCCTACGAGCAGTACTTC.

V and J are TRBV7-2 and TRBJ2-1; 10 bases fit TRBD2. Germline CDR1 reads SGHTA; CDR2 reads FQGNSA. The CDR3 is made up of 16 amino acids. V dropped 1 base and J dropped 6; count of bases not matched to a gene: 6. CDR3 region: CASSLVFSGGSNEQFF. The CDR3 DNA reads as TGTGCCAGCAGCTTAGTTTTTAGCGGGGGGTCCAATGAGCAGTTCTTC.

The V call is TRBV27, the J call TRBJ2-1; TRBD2 is a possible D gene (6 bases). CDR1 is MNHEY, CDR2 SMNVEV, per germline (reference sequence). Trimming took off 3 bases at V and 2 bases at J, with 8 bases between the two ends. CDR3 length: 14 residues. The CDR3 region is CASSLGGTYNEQFF. The CDR3 DNA is TGTGCCAGCAGTTTGGGCGGGACCTACAATGAGCAGTTCTTC.

The V call is TRBV11-3, the J call TRBJ2-1, with D perhaps TRBD2 (5 bases). CDR1 is SGHNT, CDR2 YENEEA, per germline. V gave up 1 base and J gave up 10 bases, with 11 bases separating them. The CDR3 spans 13 residues. For the CDR3, the DNA is TGTGCCAGCAGCTTAGGTGGGCGAGGGGAGCAGTTCTTC. Its protein product is CASSLGGRGEQFF.

The rearrangement uses TRBV6-5 and TRBJ1-4; 7 bases line up with TRBD1. Trimming at V came to 0 bases and at J to 5 bases, leaving 6 bases not matched to a gene. The CDR3 is 16 residues long. Per the germline V gene, CDR1 is MNHEY and CDR2 is SVGAGI. CDR3 region: CASSYSGQLSNEKLFF. Here the CDR3 DNA reads TGTGCCAGCAGTTACTCGGGACAGTTGTCGAATGAAAAACTGTTTTTT.

The chain employs TRBV2 and TRBJ2-5; the match to TRBD1 covers 7 bases. The DNA end is a closer match to TRBJ2-7, so the J assignment may be wrong. CDR1 and CDR2 from the germline V gene are SNHLY and FYNNEI. The length of the CDR3 is 14 residues. CDR3 DNA sequence: TGTGCCAGCAGTCCCGGACAGGTTCCCTACGAGCAGTACTTC. This sequence encodes CASSPGQVPYEQYF.

The J gene is TRBJ1-1, the V gene TRBV28; D might be TRBD1 (5 bases). The CDR3 is 12 amino acids. Trimming removed 8 bases from V and 5 bases from J, with 12 bases in between. Germline-derived CDR1 and CDR2 are MDHEN and SYDVKM. CDR3 coding DNA: TGTGCCAGCGGACGGGGGGGAACTGAAGCTTTCTTT. Protein: CASGRGGTEAFF.

The CDR3 DNA reads as TGCAGTGCTCTGGGGGGCACTGAAGCTTTCTTT. Residues: CSALGGTEAFF. V usage is TRBV20-1 and J usage is TRBJ1-1; a possible D gene is TRBD1 (5 bases). V lost 5 bases, J lost 4 bases, and 8 bases lay in between. Germline V gene sequence: CDR1 DFQATT, CDR2 SNEGSKA (reference sequence). The CDR3 contains 11 residues.

V is TRBV5-5 and J is TRBJ2-7, with TRBD1 matching over 7 bases. Per the germline V gene, CDR1 is SGHKS and CDR2 is YYEKEE (reference sequence). The CDR3 length is 15 residues. V lost 0 bases, J lost 4 bases, and 7 bases stayed unmatched. CDR3 coding DNA: TGTGCCAGCAGCTTGGAGACCGGGACAGCTTACGAGCAGTACTTC. Its protein is CASSLETGTAYEQYF.

The chain couples TRBV11-2 to TRBJ2-7; 8 bases fit TRBD1. The CDR3 totals 14 residues. The germline CDR1 and CDR2 sequences are SGHAT and FQNNGV. V gave up 1 base and J gave up 6 bases; unmatched junction bases: 5. The CDR3 DNA is TGTGCCAGCAGCTTAGGACAGGGGATCCGCGAGCAGTACTTC. Translating gives CASSLGQGIREQYF.

The rearrangement uses TRBV5-1 and TRBJ2-7; TRBD2 matches 11 bases. Looked up from germline, CDR1 is SGHRS and CDR2 is YFSETQ. V dropped 4 bases and J dropped 6; count of bases not matched to a gene: 9. This CDR3 has 15 residues. The chain's CDR3 is CASSTLAGGPGEQYF. The DNA for the CDR3 is TGCGCCAGCAGCACTTTAGCGGGGGGGCCCGGCGAGCAGTACTTC. Filled out from reference TRBV5-1 and TRBJ2-7, the complete variable domain reads KAGVTQTPRYLIKTRGQQVTLSCSPISGHRSVSWYQQTPGQGLQFLFEYFSETQRNKGNFPGRFSGRQFSNSRSEMNVSTLELGDSALYLCASSTLAGGPGEQYFGPGTRLTVT.

This chain links TRBV10-3 with TRBJ2-3, with 9 nucleotides matching TRBD2. This CDR3 is built from 15 residues. J gave up 4 bases and V 4 bases, and 6 bases lay outside the gene matches. From germline, CDR1 is ENHRY and CDR2 SYGVKD. CDR3 in amino acids: CAISAVTSGSDTQYF. As DNA, the CDR3 is TGTGCCATCAGTGCGGTGACTAGCGGCTCAGATACGCAGTATTTT.

This chain connects TRBV14 to TRBJ1-4; 8 positions match TRBD1. The germline V gene has CDR1 SGHDN and CDR2 FVKESK. The CDR3 length is 20 residues. V lost 1 base to trimming and J lost 0 bases; unmatched junction nucleotides: 13. The CDR3 spells CASSQVRQGALRATNEKLFF. For the CDR3, the DNA is TGTGCCAGCAGCCAAGTCCGTCAGGGGGCGCTAAGGGCAACTAATGAAAAACTGTTTTTT.

The V gene is TRBV6-5, the J gene TRBJ1-1, with D unresolved. Looked up from germline, CDR1 is MNHEY and CDR2 is SVGAGI. This CDR3 region has 14 residues. Trimming shortened V by 4 bases and J by 0 bases, and 9 bases separated the two germline ends. CDR3 residues: CASSSGLLNTEAFF. The CDR3 DNA reads as TGTGCCAGCAGTTCTGGCCTTTTGAACACTGAAGCTTTCTTT.

V is TRBV28 and J is TRBJ1-5; D gene unclear. The germline gives CDR1 MDHEN, CDR2 SYDVKM. V lost 7 bases and J lost 3, with 16 bases in between. This CDR3 contains 15 residues. CDR3 sequence (DNA): TGTGCCAGCACTTTTGAGGCGGAGGTCAATCAGCCCCAGCATTTT. Protein product: CASTFEAEVNQPQHF.

This clone occurred a few times. J is TRBJ2-3 and V is TRBV7-6; 9 positions match TRBD2. V shed 5 bases and J 10 bases; nucleotides not matched to a gene: 4. From germline, CDR1 is SGHVS and CDR2 FNYEAQ. CDR3 length: 12 residues. In DNA, the CDR3 is TGTGCCAGCAGCGCGGAGCGGGGGGCGCAGTATTTT. This codes for CASSAERGAQYF.

V gene TRBV19 combines with J gene TRBJ2-2; 8 nucleotides match TRBD1. Germline-derived CDR1 and CDR2 are LNHDA and SQIVND (reference sequence). The length of the CDR3 is 17 residues. The V segment lost 7 bases and the J segment 4 bases; nucleotides outside the gene matches: 14. The CDR3 DNA sequence: TGTGCCAGTACCCTACAAGGACAGGGTATCGGCACCGGGGAGCTGTTTTTT. Translation gives CASTLQGQGIGTGELFF.

The chain is built from TRBV7-3 and TRBJ1-4; D ambiguous. V was cut by 5 bases and J by 10 bases, with 23 bases left in between. This CDR3 region has 16 residues. The germline CDR1 and CDR2 sequences are SGHTA and FQGTGA. The CDR3 nucleotides read TGTGCCAGCAGCCGTCCCCCCATGGCGGATGAAGGAAAACTGTTTTTT. This translates into CASSRPPMADEGKLFF.

The chain uses TRBV19 and TRBJ2-2; D remains unclear. The CDR3 sequence is 14 residues long. Trimming stripped 6 bases from V and 5 bases from J, with 13 bases between. Germline-derived CDR1 and CDR2 are LNHDA and SQIVND (reference sequence). The DNA of the CDR3 is TGTGCCAGTAGGGTGTTGACTCCGACCGGGGAGCTGTTTTTT. Protein sequence: CASRVLTPTGELFF.